This T cell receptor (beta chain) was retrieved from a study of shared clonotypes between healthy human individuals. The wider study: Each donor's CD4 naive and CD4 memory cells filled three plates apiece, CD8 naive two, and CD8 memory one.

In the original analysis: Junction-only sequences produced by ImmunoSEQ had no quality scores, so filtering differed. Here immunoSEQ multiplex PCR was the method, and the copy in TCRdb shows in-frame clones only, minus some. D and trimming were read from the DNA, whereas the V and J calls and clone size are those reported in that table. The sample records about 1 million clones, under 80% being singletons. In the CD4+ fraction, cells were divided into CD45RA+ naive and CD45RA-negative memory subsets. CDR3 length: 13 amino acids. With 2 bases removed from V and 1 base from J, the gap between germline ends came to 5 bases. Germline assignment: CDR1 MNHNY and CDR2 SVGAGI (reference sequence). To note about this clone: A much bigger clone sits one base away, suggesting this may be a read error. The identical CDR3 is also encoded by other nucleotide sequences in the sample.

The sequenced sample consisted of memory CD4+ T cells sorted from blood. Noted subset: CD45RA-negative fraction. This clonotype was sampled from a man younger than 30 in good health. The chain carries TRBV6-6 and TRBJ1-1; D remains ambiguous. This CDR3 reads CASSYPTNTEAFF. The DNA of the CDR3 is TGTGCCAGCAGTTACCCAACGAACACTGAAGCTTTCTTT.